The rows below give T cell receptor beta chains drawn from one sample of a study of blood T cells in healthy people across ages. TCRdb recomputed calls from the 5' RACE reads with MiXCR, one row per CDR3 protein. Here the sample spans more than 1 million distinct CDR3 sequences, roughly 45% being singletons. Sequencing was carried out using blood. The receptors derive from a woman aged 60-70 years in good health. Both conserved end residues are part of each CDR3. D genes are given only for firm matches.

CDR3aa: CSAPTGSSYNEQFF
d_gene: .
v_gene: TRBV20-1

CDR3aa: CATTGVTYEQYF
d_gene: .
v_gene: TRBV5-8

CDR3aa: CASSFQNREGSYGYTF
d_gene: .
v_gene: TRBV27

CDR3aa: CASSPRTNYGYTF
d_gene: .
v_gene: TRBV27

CDR3aa: CASSSGGEVTQYF
d_gene: TRBD1
v_gene: TRBV7-3

CDR3aa: CASAPGETQYF
d_gene: .
v_gene: TRBV28

CDR3aa: CASTEETVGTDTQYF
d_gene: .
v_gene: TRBV5-1

CDR3aa: CASSDASANNEQFF
d_gene: .
v_gene: TRBV6-2/TRBV6-3

CDR3aa: CASSYGQSGRQPQHF
d_gene: .
v_gene: TRBV6-2/TRBV6-3

CDR3aa: CASSDQKGSYEQYF
d_gene: .
v_gene: TRBV18

CDR3aa: CASSSKRNTQYF
d_gene: .
v_gene: TRBV7-8

CDR3aa: CASSLEPFAGTQYF
d_gene: .
v_gene: TRBV7-6

CDR3aa: CASSRQPGGIYEQYF
d_gene: TRBD1
v_gene: TRBV7-2

CDR3aa: CASSLDPLGTGANVLTF
d_gene: .
v_gene: TRBV5-1

CDR3aa: CASSSLVVDGYTF
d_gene: .
v_gene: TRBV7-9

CDR3aa: CASSQGLAGGPETQYF
d_gene: TRBD2
v_gene: TRBV4-2

CDR3aa: CASIVDPNRSYGYTF
d_gene: .
v_gene: TRBV19

CDR3aa: CASSLRESSSYNEQFF
d_gene: .
v_gene: TRBV11-2

CDR3aa: CASSLYGGQVGAQYF
d_gene: .
v_gene: TRBV5-1

CDR3aa: CASSEFLVHEQYF
d_gene: .
v_gene: TRBV2

CDR3aa: CASSSGPVGNTEAFF
d_gene: .
v_gene: TRBV5-1

CDR3aa: CAASDRGLGRIGELFF
d_gene: TRBD2
v_gene: TRBV24-1

CDR3aa: CASSWSGGSSYEQYF
d_gene: TRBD2
v_gene: TRBV5-1

CDR3aa: CSVGLATNEQFF
d_gene: TRBD2
v_gene: TRBV29-1

CDR3aa: CASSFPGTGNYGYTF
d_gene: TRBD1
v_gene: TRBV5-1

CDR3aa: CSGVGLAGVFYEQYF
d_gene: TRBD2
v_gene: TRBV29-1

CDR3aa: CASSQDVGSAGQETQYF
d_gene: .
v_gene: TRBV3-1

CDR3aa: CSARDLRGQGQETQYF
d_gene: TRBD1
v_gene: TRBV20-1

CDR3aa: CASSQRTTGLNNEQFF
d_gene: .
v_gene: TRBV7-9

CDR3aa: CASSPGTGGANTEAFF
d_gene: TRBD1
v_gene: TRBV18

CDR3aa: CASSIDSGANVLTF
d_gene: .
v_gene: TRBV19

CDR3aa: CASSLARTLSYNEQFF
d_gene: .
v_gene: TRBV7-2

CDR3aa: CASSQMGRNTDTQYF
d_gene: .
v_gene: TRBV4-1

CDR3aa: CASSPGTSGMSSYNEQFF
d_gene: TRBD2
v_gene: TRBV27

CDR3aa: CASSRYPLAKNIQYF
d_gene: .
v_gene: TRBV28

CDR3aa: CSARGRLAGGPDTQYF
d_gene: TRBD2
v_gene: TRBV20-1

CDR3aa: CASSPQRGKGLAVGTDTQYF
d_gene: TRBD2
v_gene: TRBV7-9